The 26 T cell receptor beta chains presented below share a single source sample, sequenced in a study of T-cell reconstitution after alpha-beta-depleted transplantation in children. This sample's TCRbeta library carried unique molecular identifier barcodes. TCRdb passed the PCR reads through MiXCR, listing each CDR3 protein once. The data contain some 200,000 distinct CDR3 sequences, 7% to 9% of them singletons. This sample comprised PBMCs, mostly from graft donor cells, obtained 360 days after TCRalphabeta/CD19-depleted stem cell transplant. These receptors were obtained from a male patient aged 2-15 years who had a stem cell transplant for acute myeloid leukemia, so the T cells may come from the graft donor.

This clonotype was observed many times. V gene TRBV5-1 combines with J gene TRBJ1-5; tentatively, D is TRBD1 (5 bases). Trimming left V 2 bases short and J 4 bases short, with 13 bases between. This CDR3 contains 15 residues. The germline V gene encodes CDR1 SGHRS and CDR2 YFSETQ. The CDR3 coding sequence is TGCGCCAGCAGCTTAGGGACGGGGTTGAATCAGCCCCAGCATTTT. Translating gives CASSLGTGLNQPQHF.

This clonotype appeared many times. This chain links TRBV4-1 with TRBJ2-5, with D hard to call. From germline, CDR1 is MGHRA and CDR2 YSYEKL. Trimming left V 2 bases short and J 1 base short, with 8 bases between. The CDR3 consists of 14 residues. The chain's CDR3 is CASSQKFCQETQYF. The CDR3 coding sequence is TGCGCCAGCAGCCAAAAGTTTTGCCAAGAGACCCAGTACTTC.

This clonotype was counted at least ten times. V and J are TRBV12-3 or TRBV12-4 and TRBJ2-7, with 7 positions matching TRBD1. CDR3 size: 13 residues. The junction had 2 bases not matched to a gene; V was cut back by 4 bases and J by 2 bases. As DNA, the CDR3 is TGTGCCAGCAGTTACAGGGGACCCTACGAGCAGTACTTC. Translated, it gives CASSYRGPYEQYF.

As regards this clonotype: Being one base from a much bigger clone, this may be a read error. This likely comes from a read error, as the CDR3 has no conserved phenylalanine or tryptophan at its end. The CDR3 protein is CASSLRGRNTEAFY. The CDR3 DNA follows: TGTGCCAGCAGCTTACGGGGGCGTAACACTGAAGCTTTCTAT. V gene TRBV7-9 combines with J gene TRBJ1-1, with a tentative D call TRBD1 (6 bases). Trimming left V 2 bases short and J 2 bases short, with 9 bases between. The CDR3 length is 14 residues. CDR1 SEHNR and CDR2 FQNEAQ come from the germline V gene (reference sequence).

This chain uses TRBV12-3 or TRBV12-4 with TRBJ2-3; D may match TRBD1 or TRBD2 (5 bases each). V lost 5 bases, J lost 0 bases, and 9 bases lay in between. The CDR3 is 14 residues long. The CDR3 is CASSPGRSTDTQYF. DNA for the CDR3: TGTGCCAGCAGTCCGGGACGGAGCACAGATACGCAGTATTTT.

The CDR3 nucleotides are TGTGCCAGCAGCCTAGAAAGACAGGGGCCGTATTCACCCCTCCACTTT. Protein sequence: CASSLERQGPYSPLHF. The genes are TRBV3-1 and TRBJ1-6; 8 nucleotides align to TRBD1. Germline V gene lookup returns CDR1 LGHDT and CDR2 YNNKEL (reference sequence). Losses at the gene ends were 4 bases for V and 8 bases for J; bases not matched to a gene: 10. The CDR3 is 16 amino acids.

This clonotype was seen at least ten times. The chain joins TRBV10-3 to TRBJ2-1, with D hard to call. The CDR3 extends over 13 amino acids. Deletions cut 7 bases from V and 0 bases from J, with 7 bases between. Germline V gene data show CDR1 as ENHRY and CDR2 as SYGVKD. DNA of the CDR3: TGTGCCATCACTGGGAACTCCTACAATGAGCAGTTCTTC. This gives the protein CAITGNSYNEQFF.

At least ten counts were recorded for this clonotype. The CDR3 region has the DNA TGTGCCAGCAGTCTGGGACAGATTACGCAGTATTTT. Its translation: CASSLGQITQYF. V and J are TRBV6-6 and TRBJ2-3, with 7 bases that match TRBD1. The germline gives CDR1 MNHNY, CDR2 SVGAGI (reference sequence). The CDR3 runs to 12 residues. V was pared by 5 bases and J by 8 bases, with 4 bases of the junction left unmatched.

The table lists this clonotype with a few counts. This chain connects TRBV5-8 to TRBJ1-1; D uncertain. V lost 6 bases to trimming and J lost 5 bases, with 11 bases between them. Germline CDR1 and CDR2: SGHTS and YDEGEE. The CDR3 loop spans 12 amino acids. In DNA form, the CDR3 reads TGTGCCAGCAACCCATTACTAACTGAAGCTTTCTTT. Its protein is CASNPLLTEAFF.

The chain couples TRBV12-3 or TRBV12-4 to TRBJ1-2; TRBD1 might be the D (5 bases). Between the trimmed V and J ends, which lost 4 bases and 8 bases, there was a span of 14 bases. This CDR3 contains 13 residues. The CDR3 DNA is TGTGCCAGCAGTTGGGGACCCTTTTGGGGCTACACCTTC. Translating gives CASSWGPFWGYTF.

This clonotype has only a few counts. The V call is TRBV7-6, the J call TRBJ1-4, with 8 bases aligning to TRBD1. Trimming at V came to 4 bases and at J to 8 bases, leaving 9 bases not matched to a gene. This CDR3 is 15 amino acids long. The germline gives CDR1 SGHVS, CDR2 FNYEAQ. The CDR3 sequence: CASSSYRGRLEKLFF. The CDR3 DNA reads TGTGCCAGCAGCTCCTACAGGGGGAGGTTGGAAAAACTGTTTTTT. The full variable domain, completed using reference TRBV7-6 and TRBJ1-4, is GAGVSQSPRYKVTKRGQDVALRCDPISGHVSLYWYRQALGQGPEFLTYFNYEAQQDKSGLPNDRFSAERPEGSISTLTIQRTEQRDSAMYRCASSSYRGRLEKLFFGSGTQLSVL.

This clonotype was detected many times. The rearrangement uses TRBV27 and TRBJ2-2; unclear D gene. V was shortened by 3 bases and J by 1 base, with 12 bases between the two germline ends. Germline V gene lookup returns CDR1 MNHEY and CDR2 SMNVEV (reference sequence). The CDR3 runs 16 residues. CDR3: CASSFDTSGNTGELFF. The CDR3 DNA sequence: TGTGCCAGCAGTTTCGACACGAGTGGGAACACCGGGGAGCTGTTTTTT.

This clonotype was observed at least ten times. J is TRBJ2-7 and V is TRBV29-1; TRBD2 aligns across 7 bases. The germline CDR1 and CDR2 sequences are SQVTM and ANQGSEA. The CDR3 length is 14 residues. J gave up 0 bases and V 2 bases, and 4 bases lay outside the gene matches. The CDR3 reads CSVETGTNSYEQYF. The CDR3 DNA is TGCAGCGTTGAAACCGGGACTAACTCCTACGAGCAGTACTTC.

This clonotype has ten or more counts. V usage is TRBV4-1 and J usage is TRBJ2-7, with TRBD1 matching 7 bases. Germline lookup yields CDR1 MGHRA and CDR2 YSYEKL. V lost 1 base, J lost 7 bases, and 7 bases stayed unmatched. The CDR3 has 14 residues. Written as DNA, the CDR3 is TGCGCCAGCAGCCAAGTCGAGGGGGCAAGGGAGCAGTACTTC. This gives the protein CASSQVEGAREQYF.

J is TRBJ2-2 and V is TRBV18; D uncertain. Germline CDR1 and CDR2: KGHSH and LQKENI. Trimming removed 0 bases from V and 2 bases from J, with 7 bases in between. The length of the CDR3 is 15 residues. Here the CDR3 reads CASSPPTQNTGELFF. In DNA form, the CDR3 reads TGTGCCAGCTCACCACCGACTCAAAACACCGGGGAGCTGTTTTTT.

The rearrangement links TRBV9 to TRBJ1-3; tentative D call: TRBD1 (5 bases). This CDR3 is built from 13 residues. Germline-derived CDR1 and CDR2 are SGDLS and YYNGEE. Trimming shortened V by 6 bases and J by 0 bases, and 7 bases separated the two germline ends. DNA for the CDR3: TGTGCCAGCACCGGGACCTCTGGAAACACCATATATTTT. Its translation is CASTGTSGNTIYF.

This clonotype has more than one count but fewer than ten. The chain is built from TRBV18 and TRBJ1-1; 7 bases line up with TRBD1. The trim removed 5 bases at V and 2 bases at J, leaving 8 bases unmatched. The CDR3 runs to 15 residues. CDR1 is KGHSH, CDR2 LQKENI, per germline. In DNA, the CDR3 is TGTGCCAGCTCAACGACAGGGTTTGGAAACACTGAAGCTTTCTTT. Its translation: CASSTTGFGNTEAFF. Filled out from reference TRBV18 and TRBJ1-1, the complete variable domain reads NAGVMQNPRHLVRRRGQEARLRCSPMKGHSHVYWYRQLPEEGLKFMVYLQKENIIDESGMPKERFSAEFPKEGPSILRIQQVVRGDSAAYFCASSTTGFGNTEAFFGQGTRLTVV.

V usage is TRBV7-2 and J usage is TRBJ2-5; perhaps D is TRBD1 or TRBD2 (5 bases each). The germline V gene has CDR1 SGHTA and CDR2 FQGNSA. The CDR3 extends over 14 amino acids. V dropped 1 base and J dropped 9 bases, with 15 bases sitting between them. The CDR3 region is CASSLVGTQAAQYF. The CDR3 DNA follows: TGTGCCAGCAGCTTAGTGGGGACCCAAGCGGCCCAGTACTTC.

This clonotype was recorded at least ten times. J is TRBJ2-3 and V is TRBV7-2; no firm D call. In germline, CDR1 is SGHTA, CDR2 FQGNSA. The CDR3 is 13 residues long. Trimming took off 3 bases at V and 6 bases at J, with 10 bases between the two ends. The CDR3 region has the DNA TGTGCCAGCAGCTTTCCTCTAGGGGATACGCAGTATTTT. Protein product: CASSFPLGDTQYF.

In this sample, this clonotype turned up many times. The V call is TRBV20-1, the J call TRBJ1-5, with D possibly TRBD1 on 5 matching bases. This CDR3 contains 13 residues. Germline V gene lookup returns CDR1 DFQATT and CDR2 SNEGSKA (reference sequence). V was pared by 6 bases and J by 3 bases, with 12 bases between. The CDR3, as DNA: TGCAGTGCAATCCGGGACCACAATCAGCCCCAGCATTTT. Translation: CSAIRDHNQPQHF.

This clonotype has a count of ten or more. The chain recombines TRBV5-1 with TRBJ1-2; 7 bases line up with TRBD1. The germline gives CDR1 SGHRS, CDR2 YFSETQ. This CDR3 is built from 14 residues. Trimming at V came to 0 bases and at J to 2 bases, leaving 1 base not matched to a gene. CDR3 coding DNA: TGCGCCAGCAGCTTGGGACAGGGAAACTATGGCTACACCTTC. This encodes CASSLGQGNYGYTF.

This clonotype was detected a few times. The V call is TRBV7-2, the J call TRBJ1-3; D call uncertain. Trimming took 1 base from V and 10 from J, leaving 17 bases between them. This CDR3 spans 15 amino acids. The V gene's germline CDR1 is SGHTA and CDR2 FQGNSA. In nucleotides, the CDR3 is TGTGCCAGCAGCTTAGGAACAGCGACTTATAAGACCATATATTTT. This gives the protein CASSLGTATYKTIYF.

The CDR3 DNA sequence: TGTGCCAGCAGTTTGGGCGGGGTTTCCGACGCCCCGTATAATTCACCCCTCCACTTT. This gives the protein CASSLGGVSDAPYNSPLHF. This chain links TRBV12-3 or TRBV12-4 with TRBJ1-6; D is unclear. The CDR3 has 19 amino acids. The V end was cut by 3 bases, the J end by 4 bases, with 22 bases between.

This clonotype showed up many times. The rearrangement links TRBV20-1 to TRBJ2-7; a weak D match, TRBD2 (5 bases). The CDR3 length is 15 residues. V was trimmed by 2 bases and J by 2 bases, leaving 16 bases between them. CDR1 and CDR2 from the germline V gene are DFQATT and SNEGSKA (reference sequence). CDR3 region: CSARSATGITYEQYF. For the CDR3, the DNA is TGCAGTGCTAGAAGCGCGACCGGGATCACCTACGAGCAGTACTTC.

Only a few counts were recorded for this clonotype. The chain has TRBV4-3 and TRBJ2-3; D gene ambiguous. V lost 0 bases to trimming and J lost 1 base, with 8 bases between them. In germline, CDR1 is LGHNA, CDR2 YSLEER. The CDR3 runs 15 residues. CDR3 nucleotide sequence: TGCGCCAGCAGCCAAGATTTTACGGGCACAGATACGCAGTATTTT. Translating it yields CASSQDFTGTDTQYF.

This clonotype was detected ten times or more. The chain employs TRBV24-1 and TRBJ2-1; 11 nucleotides agree with TRBD2. This CDR3 is built from 15 residues. The ends lost 3 bases at V and 8 bases at J; junction bases unmatched: 5. Germline-derived CDR1 and CDR2 are KGHDR and SFDVKD. The CDR3 is CATSDTSGSGDEQFF. As DNA, the CDR3 is TGTGCCACCAGTGATACTAGCGGGAGTGGTGATGAGCAGTTCTTC.